The next 14 T cell receptor beta chains were all read from a single sample in a study of cytomegalovirus exposure and HLA in healthy donors. The study ran its PCR with 60 Vbeta and 13 Jbeta primers. Assay used: immunoSEQ multiplex PCR; TCRdb lists only in-frame clones, some missing. The data show about 180,000 clones, 60% to 80% seen once. The sample consisted of PBMCs. The receptors derive from a man aged 40-49 years in good health and CMV-seropositive.

This chain links TRBV15 with TRBJ1-4; D may be TRBD1 (6 bases). Looked up from germline, CDR1 is LNHNV and CDR2 is YYDKDF (reference sequence). CDR3 length: 15 amino acids. Trimming pared 2 bases from V and 3 bases from J, leaving 10 bases between. The CDR3 here is CATSRRQVANEKLFF. The CDR3 DNA is TGTGCCACCAGCAGACGACAGGTGGCTAATGAAAAACTGTTTTTT.

The chain carries TRBV5-1 and TRBJ2-2; TRBD2 aligns across 7 bases. Looked up from germline, CDR1 is SGHRS and CDR2 is YFSETQ. CDR3 length: 14 residues. J lost 4 bases, V lost 4 bases, and 4 bases had no gene match. In nucleotides, the CDR3 is TGCGCCAGCAGCGAGGGACTATCCACCGGGGAGCTGTTTTTT. The encoded protein is CASSEGLSTGELFF. Full variable domain (rest looked up from reference TRBV5-1 and TRBJ2-2): KAGVTQTPRYLIKTRGQQVTLSCSPISGHRSVSWYQQTPGQGLQFLFEYFSETQRNKGNFPGRFSGRQFSNSRSEMNVSTLELGDSALYLCASSEGLSTGELFFGEGSRLTVL.

Concerning this clone itself: Other nucleotide sequences from this sample produce the same CDR3. The chain uses TRBV7-3 and TRBJ2-2; D uncertain. The V and J ends lost 1 base and 2 bases respectively, with 5 bases between them. The CDR3 is made up of 14 amino acids. Germline V gives CDR1 SGHTA, CDR2 FQGTGA. The CDR3 region has the DNA TGTGCCAGCAGCTTAAGCTATAACACCGGGGAGCTGTTTTTT. Residues: CASSLSYNTGELFF.

The V call is TRBV6-5, the J call TRBJ2-7, with TRBD2 matching over 9 bases. J was trimmed by 2 bases and V by 1 base; bases with no gene match: 3. The CDR3 consists of 15 residues. Germline V gene lookup returns CDR1 MNHEY and CDR2 SVGAGI. CDR3 amino acids: CASSYWLAGTYEQYF. DNA of the CDR3: TGTGCCAGCAGTTACTGGCTAGCGGGAACCTACGAGCAGTACTTC.

About this clone itself: This sample includes further DNA sequences coding for the same CDR3. The chain is built from TRBV9 and TRBJ2-1; D is possibly TRBD2 (6 bases). The CDR3 has 14 amino acids. V gave up 0 bases and J gave up 7 bases, with 11 bases separating them. Looked up from germline, CDR1 is SGDLS and CDR2 is YYNGEE. As DNA, the CDR3 is TGTGCCAGCAGCGTAGTTGCGGAGGGGAATGAGCAGTTCTTC. It codes for CASSVVAEGNEQFF.

V is TRBV18 and J is TRBJ2-5; TRBD2 aligns across 12 bases. The junction had 3 bases not matched to a gene; V was cut back by 4 bases and J by 0 bases. The CDR3 has 16 amino acids. From germline, CDR1 is KGHSH and CDR2 LQKENI. CDR3 in amino acids: CASSLRLAGDQETQYF. CDR3 in DNA: TGTGCCAGCTCACTCCGACTAGCGGGAGACCAAGAGACCCAGTACTTC. Using reference TRBV18 and TRBJ2-5 for the parts outside the CDR3, the full variable domain is NAGVMQNPRHLVRRRGQEARLRCSPMKGHSHVYWYRQLPEEGLKFMVYLQKENIIDESGMPKERFSAEFPKEGPSILRIQQVVRGDSAAYFCASSLRLAGDQETQYFGPGTRLLVL.

The chain has TRBV7-3 and TRBJ2-7, with TRBD2 identical over 7 bases. Germline-derived CDR1 and CDR2 are SGHTA and FQGTGA. V lost 5 bases to trimming and J lost 0 bases; unmatched junction nucleotides: 7. The CDR3 length is 15 residues. The CDR3 spells CASSPLGGSSYEQYF. For the CDR3, the DNA is TGTGCCAGCAGCCCGCTTGGCGGGAGCTCCTACGAGCAGTACTTC.

This chain uses TRBV7-9 with TRBJ1-3, with D unclear. Per the germline V gene, CDR1 is SEHNR and CDR2 is FQNEAQ (reference sequence). The CDR3 consists of 15 residues. V was trimmed by 1 base and J by 4 bases, leaving 11 bases between them. CDR3 DNA: TGTGCCAGCAGCTTAGTATCGGGTTCCGGAAACACCATATATTTT. Translating it yields CASSLVSGSGNTIYF.

The chain joins TRBV30 to TRBJ2-3; 8 bases align to TRBD2. V shed 3 bases and J 1 base; nucleotides not matched to a gene: 0. Germline values: CDR1 GTSNPN, CDR2 SVGIG (reference sequence). The CDR3 spans 13 residues. CDR3 residues: CAWRLAGTDTQYF. The CDR3 nucleotides read TGTGCCTGGAGACTAGCGGGCACAGATACGCAGTATTTT.

This chain joins TRBV2 and TRBJ2-1; 11 bases match TRBD2. The CDR3 is 16 amino acids. V gave up 4 bases and J gave up 12 bases; unmatched junction bases: 14. Germline CDR1 SNHLY, CDR2 FYNNEI. Written as DNA, the CDR3 is TGTGCCAGCAGTGCCCTCGGGGGACTAGCGGTTCTAGTGCAGTTCTTC. Its translation is CASSALGGLAVLVQFF.

CDR3 DNA: TGTGCCAGCAGCTATAGGGGCTCCCAAGAGACCCAGTACTTC. This codes for CASSYRGSQETQYF. The V and J genes are TRBV5-8 and TRBJ2-5; tentatively, D is TRBD1 (5 bases). Looked up from germline, CDR1 is SGHTS and CDR2 is YDEGEE. V was shortened by 3 bases and J by 1 base, with 10 bases between the two germline ends. The CDR3 runs 14 residues.

The chain links TRBV19 to TRBJ1-1, with a weak D call TRBD1 (5 bases). The CDR3 is 13 amino acids. The germline V gene encodes CDR1 LNHDA and CDR2 SQIVND (reference sequence). The V and J ends lost 3 bases and 7 bases respectively, with 12 bases between them. The CDR3 nucleotides read TGTGCCAGTAGTATCGGGGCAGCGGGTGAAGCTTTCTTT. This codes for CASSIGAAGEAFF.

V is TRBV5-1 and J is TRBJ2-5; 12 bases agree with TRBD2. This CDR3 has 15 amino acids. The germline V gene has CDR1 SGHRS and CDR2 YFSETQ. V was clipped by 3 bases and J by 5 bases; unmatched bases: 5. CDR3 bases: TGCGCCAGCAGCTCTGGACTAGCGGGACCGGAGACCCAGTACTTC. The encoded protein is CASSSGLAGPETQYF. Looking up the rest from reference TRBV5-1 and TRBJ2-5 gives the full variable domain: KAGVTQTPRYLIKTRGQQVTLSCSPISGHRSVSWYQQTPGQGLQFLFEYFSETQRNKGNFPGRFSGRQFSNSRSEMNVSTLELGDSALYLCASSSGLAGPETQYFGPGTRLLVL.

V and J are TRBV7-8 and TRBJ2-7; D is perhaps TRBD1 (6 bases). With 5 bases removed from V and 2 bases from J, the gap between germline ends came to 13 bases. CDR1 is SGHVS and CDR2 is FQNEAQ in the germline V gene. The CDR3 length is 14 residues. CDR3 bases: TGTGCCAGCAGCCACAGGGAGACCGCCTACGAGCAGTACTTC. This encodes CASSHRETAYEQYF.